Below, 25 T cell receptor beta chains from the same sample are listed, as sequenced in a study of cytomegalovirus exposure and HLA in healthy donors. Researchers ran the PCR with 60 Vbeta and 13 Jbeta primers. Clones were read by immunoSEQ multiplex PCR, and TCRdb kept only the in-frame ones, dropping some. This table has approximately 280,000 clones, about nine tenths appearing once. The sample consisted of PBMCs. The receptor source for this set is a man aged 35 to 55 in good health and CMV-seropositive.

This chain joins TRBV27 and TRBJ2-2; D is unresolved. Trimming cost V 6 bases and J 3 bases, with 14 bases left between them. CDR1 is MNHEY, CDR2 SMNVEV, per germline (reference sequence). CDR3 length: 15 amino acids. The CDR3 sequence: CASRGSQLYTGELFF. CDR3 DNA: TGTGCCAGCAGGGGCTCACAGCTGTACACCGGGGAGCTGTTTTTT.

This chain joins TRBV12-5 and TRBJ1-3; D gene unclear. Germline assignment: CDR1 LGHNT and CDR2 FRNRAP. This CDR3 has 13 residues. V shed 5 bases and J shed 0 bases, with 5 bases lying between them. CDR3 protein: CASGLSSGNTIYF. The CDR3 region has the DNA TGTGCTAGTGGTCTAAGCTCTGGAAACACCATATATTTT.

This rearrangement joins TRBV19 to TRBJ2-2; a possible D gene is TRBD2 (6 bases). V was shortened by 5 bases and J by 4 bases, with 11 bases between the two germline ends. Germline CDR1 is LNHDA and CDR2 is SQIVND (reference sequence). The length of the CDR3 is 14 residues. The CDR3 DNA reads TGTGCCAGTAGTCCTCAGGGAGGCACCGGGGAGCTGTTTTTT. This encodes CASSPQGGTGELFF.

The V call is TRBV6-1, the J call TRBJ2-5; 9 positions match TRBD1. V gave up 1 base and J gave up 5 bases; unmatched junction bases: 5. Per germline, CDR1 MNHNS and CDR2 SASEGT. The CDR3 runs to 15 residues. For the CDR3, the DNA is TGTGCCAGCAGTGAAGAGGACAGGGGATGGGAGACCCAGTACTTC. Translation gives CASSEEDRGWETQYF.

This chain joins TRBV2 and TRBJ2-1; 10 nucleotides agree with TRBD2. The CDR3 totals 15 residues. V shed 2 bases, J shed 8 bases, and the junction held 6 bases outside the gene matches. Germline V CDR1 and CDR2: SNHLY, FYNNEI. In DNA form, the CDR3 reads TGTGCCAGCAGTGAAACTAGCGGGACGGGGGATGAGCAGTTCTTC. Translating it yields CASSETSGTGDEQFF.

The chain combines TRBV11-2 with TRBJ2-2; a weak D match, TRBD1 (5 bases). Between the trimmed V and J ends, which lost 5 bases and 5 bases, there was a span of 15 bases. Germline V gene data show CDR1 as SGHAT and CDR2 as FQNNGV. This CDR3 comprises 15 residues. The CDR3 sequence is CASSPLSRATGELFF. The CDR3 nucleotides are TGTGCCAGCAGCCCCCTAAGCAGGGCAACCGGGGAGCTGTTTTTT.

The gene calls are TRBV6-5 and TRBJ1-2, with TRBD1 matching over 7 bases. Germline loops: CDR1 MNHEY, CDR2 SVGAGI. Trimming removed 2 bases from V and 1 base from J; junction bases left unmatched: 4. The length of the CDR3 is 15 residues. CDR3 in amino acids: CASSYGTEINYGYTF. DNA for the CDR3: TGTGCCAGCAGTTACGGGACAGAGATTAACTATGGCTACACCTTC.

The V call is TRBV19, the J call TRBJ2-1, with D possibly TRBD2 on 5 matching bases. CDR1 and CDR2 from the germline V gene are LNHDA and SQIVND (reference sequence). Between the trimmed V and J ends, which lost 6 bases and 3 bases, there was a span of 9 bases. The CDR3 has 13 amino acids. CDR3 sequence: CASSGELYNEQFF. In nucleotides, the CDR3 is TGTGCCAGTAGCGGGGAACTCTACAATGAGCAGTTCTTC.

The chain joins TRBV2 to TRBJ2-2, with 8 bases fitting TRBD1. The CDR3 is 16 residues long. The germline V gene encodes CDR1 SNHLY and CDR2 FYNNEI. The trim removed 5 bases at V and 0 bases at J, leaving 5 bases unmatched. CDR3 DNA: TGTGCCAGCAGTCTTGGACAGGGCGCGAACACCGGGGAGCTGTTTTTT. Amino acids: CASSLGQGANTGELFF.

This sequence joins TRBV18 and TRBJ1-1; D gene uncertain. Germline assignment: CDR1 KGHSH and CDR2 LQKENI. This CDR3 is built from 13 residues. V lost 2 bases, J lost 1 base, and 5 bases lay in between. CDR3 region: CASSPTKNTEAFF. The CDR3 DNA sequence: TGTGCCAGCTCACCAACAAAGAACACTGAAGCTTTCTTT.

The chain has TRBV2 and TRBJ2-7; 8 bases map to TRBD2. Germline CDR1 reads SNHLY; CDR2 reads FYNNEI. The CDR3 has 13 amino acids. Trimming at V came to 6 bases and at J to 0 bases, leaving 1 base not matched to a gene. This CDR3 reads CASRSGSSYEQYF. The CDR3 DNA sequence: TGTGCCAGCAGAAGCGGGAGCTCCTACGAGCAGTACTTC.

This chain connects TRBV7-9 to TRBJ1-2; TRBD1 matches 7 bases. Germline loops: CDR1 SEHNR, CDR2 FQNEAQ (reference sequence). This CDR3 has 16 amino acids. Trimming at V came to 2 bases and at J to 5 bases, leaving 11 bases not matched to a gene. The CDR3 sequence is CASSLRTGDPRYGYTF. Written as DNA, the CDR3 is TGTGCCAGCAGCTTACGGACAGGAGATCCTAGGTATGGCTACACCTTC.

This chain uses TRBV28 with TRBJ2-2; TRBD1 matches at 8 bases. The CDR3 has 17 amino acids. Germline assignment: CDR1 MDHEN and CDR2 SYDVKM. Trimming cost V 5 bases and J 6 bases; bases outside gene matches: 14. Here the CDR3 DNA reads TGTGCCAGCAGTGTTATAATAGGACAGGGCAGGCCCGGGGAGCTGTTTTTT. Its translation: CASSVIIGQGRPGELFF.

This clone was counted only a few times. In nucleotides, the CDR3 is TGCGCCAGCAGCTTAGGCAGGGGCGCGGATGGAAACACCATATATTTT. Its translation is CASSLGRGADGNTIYF. The V call is TRBV5-1, the J call TRBJ1-3; D is possibly TRBD1 (6 bases). Trimming stripped 2 bases from V and 3 bases from J, with 15 bases between. Germline V lookup: CDR1 SGHRS, CDR2 YFSETQ. The CDR3 length is 16 residues.

The genes are TRBV4-1 and TRBJ2-1; D is ambiguous. V lost 1 base, J lost 3 bases, and 10 bases lay in between. The CDR3 is made up of 15 amino acids. The germline V gene encodes CDR1 MGHRA and CDR2 YSYEKL. The chain's CDR3 is CASSQGLGYYNEQFF. Here the CDR3 DNA reads TGCGCCAGCAGCCAAGGCCTAGGATACTACAATGAGCAGTTCTTC.

This chain links TRBV6-5 with TRBJ2-3, with D perhaps matching TRBD1 (5 bases). The CDR3 is made up of 14 amino acids. Trimming took 2 bases from V and 5 from J, leaving 11 bases between them. Germline CDR1 is MNHEY and CDR2 is SVGAGI. The DNA of the CDR3 is TGTGCCAGCAGTTACGCCCAGGGAAGAGATACGCAGTATTTT. Translating gives CASSYAQGRDTQYF.

The rearrangement links TRBV7-8 to TRBJ1-5; TRBD1 agrees at 7 bases. CDR1 and CDR2 (germline): SGHVS, FQNEAQ. V shed 5 bases, J shed 6 bases, and the junction held 7 bases outside the gene matches. CDR3 length: 14 residues. The CDR3 loop is CASSLRQGVQPQHF. The CDR3 coding sequence is TGTGCCAGCAGCCTCCGACAGGGTGTTCAGCCCCAGCATTTT.

The chain couples TRBV6-6 to TRBJ1-1, with 9 bases lining up with TRBD1. The CDR3 consists of 16 residues. The V segment lost 2 bases and the J segment 5 bases; nucleotides outside the gene matches: 9. Germline CDR1 is MNHNY and CDR2 is SVGAGI (reference sequence). This CDR3 is CASSYGQGLRGTEAFF. The CDR3 DNA follows: TGTGCCAGCAGTTACGGACAGGGGCTAAGGGGGACTGAAGCTTTCTTT.

This clone was picked up a small number of times. The rearrangement uses TRBV5-1 and TRBJ1-1, with 8 bases fitting TRBD1. CDR1 is SGHRS and CDR2 is YFSETQ in the germline V gene. The CDR3 is 14 amino acids. The J segment lost 0 bases and the V segment lost 5 bases, leaving 3 bases of the junction unmatched. The CDR3 region is CASSQGAVNTEAFF. Written as DNA, the CDR3 is TGCGCCAGCAGTCAGGGGGCGGTGAACACTGAAGCTTTCTTT. The full variable domain, its missing parts supplied by reference TRBV5-1 and TRBJ1-1, is KAGVTQTPRYLIKTRGQQVTLSCSPISGHRSVSWYQQTPGQGLQFLFEYFSETQRNKGNFPGRFSGRQFSNSRSEMNVSTLELGDSALYLCASSQGAVNTEAFFGQGTRLTVV.

The chain employs TRBV6-5 and TRBJ2-1; D is uncertain. The CDR3 contains 13 residues. Trimming stripped 0 bases from V and 7 bases from J, with 7 bases between. CDR1 MNHEY and CDR2 SVGAGI come from the germline V gene. CDR3: CASSYSSLNEQFF. Written as DNA, the CDR3 is TGTGCCAGCAGTTACTCGAGTTTGAATGAGCAGTTCTTC.

This clone was observed once. The chain couples TRBV6-5 to TRBJ2-1; D may be TRBD2 (6 bases). The germline V gene encodes CDR1 MNHEY and CDR2 SVGAGI. The CDR3 runs 15 residues. Trimming removed 2 bases from V and 0 bases from J, with 8 bases in between. The CDR3 here is CASSYDGSSYNEQFF. CDR3 coding DNA: TGTGCCAGCAGTTACGACGGGAGCTCCTACAATGAGCAGTTCTTC.

CDR3 DNA sequence: TGTGCCAGTCGTTGGGGGGATGGAGAGACCCAGTACTTC. It specifies CASRWGDGETQYF. V is TRBV7-3 and J is TRBJ2-5; TRBD2 is a possible D gene (6 bases). Germline assignment: CDR1 SGHTA and CDR2 FQGTGA. V lost 9 bases and J lost 4, with 15 bases in between. The CDR3 totals 13 residues. Full variable domain (outside the CDR3, taken from reference TRBV7-3 and TRBJ2-5): GAGVSQTPSNKVTEKGKYVELRCDPISGHTALYWYRQSLGQGPEFLIYFQGTGAADDSGLPNDRFFAVRPEGSVSTLKIQRTERGDSAVYLCASRWGDGETQYFGPGTRLLVL.

The chain recombines TRBV9 with TRBJ2-3; D is undetermined. This CDR3 is built from 13 residues. The germline gives CDR1 SGDLS, CDR2 YYNGEE. The V end lost 4 bases, the J end lost 4 bases, and 10 bases lay between the germline ends. CDR3 protein: CASSPLEADTQYF. CDR3 DNA sequence: TGTGCCAGCAGCCCCCTAGAAGCAGATACGCAGTATTTT.

The chain is built from TRBV28 and TRBJ1-2; the D is unclear. There are 14 residues in the CDR3. V was pared by 5 bases and J by 11 bases, with 21 bases between. From germline, CDR1 is MDHEN and CDR2 SYDVKM. The CDR3 loop is CASSPNGPGIGYTF. The CDR3 nucleotides are TGTGCCAGCAGTCCAAATGGCCCGGGGATTGGGTACACCTTC.

This chain joins TRBV7-2 and TRBJ1-1, with 7 bases aligning to TRBD1. J was trimmed by 4 bases and V by 7 bases; bases with no gene match: 3. This CDR3 has 12 residues. In germline, CDR1 is SGHTA, CDR2 FQGNSA. The CDR3 DNA sequence: TGTGCCAGCAAGACAGGGTTCACTGAAGCTTTCTTT. Translation: CASKTGFTEAFF.